This T cell receptor beta chain was documented in a study of blood T cell repertoires in COVID-19 (dated by TCRdb to the early 2020s). About the study as a whole: The collaborator samples originated in the United States, Italy and Spain and spanned the acute and convalescent phases of COVID-19. The prospective study material was composed of cDNA or gDNA derived from T cells, B-cell-depleted T cells, or PBMCs. Deeply sampled blood TCRbeta repertoires from subjects exposed to, actively infected with, or recovered from COVID-19 were included in the dataset. A freely available public database, intended as a resource for researchers studying the immune response to SARS-CoV-2, is where the repertoires were released. Samples were obtained from the ongoing ImmuneRACE study (first 160 participants) and from some 1,200 subjects provided by 6 global collaborators. The sample metadata nearly always contained a de-identified subject ID, COVID-19 status, age in years and sex. Where HLA class I and class II types were available, the types were taken from metadata supplied by the sample provider, not from assay-based typing. Points the paper makes about the study in general: Clinical and demographic metadata were provided uncurated, with the amount varying by source and participant.

Notes on this clone: Its binding antigen is unknown. No base quality values were provided; no much bigger clone lies one nucleotide off.

The immunoSEQ Assay, a bias-controlled multiplex PCR, was used to amplify TCRbeta CDR3 regions from genomic DNA. The authors' pipeline ran thus. The number of nucleated cells in each sample was estimated from the amplification of reference gene primers within the assay. To quantify the absolute abundance of each unique TCRbeta CDR3 rearrangement, sequence reads were collapsed and filtered. For each sample, productive Simpson clonality was calculated as the square root of Simpson's diversity index across productive rearrangements. What TCRdb holds here is the immuneACCESS table cut down to in-frame rearrangements. Part of the clones is not present; checked against another copy, under half of the missing clones reflect an unresolved V gene, and the others are unexplained. The DNA was the basis for D and trimming; V, J and clone size are from that table. Recorded for this sample are about 530,000 clones; 85% to 90% of them occurred a single time. The ten largest clones represent less than 9.5% of the sample.

V loses 4 bases of germline sequence and J loses 2 bases, and the interval between the two ends is 8 bases. The CDR3 contains 12 residues, cysteine and phenylalanine counted. This entry keeps only the CDR3 DNA: 36 bases, framed from base 1. Per the germline V gene, SQVTM is the CDR1 and ANQGSEA is the CDR2. At one collaborating source in Seattle, patients were enrolled during active infection and were followed longitudinally through the course of disease. Collaborating institutions collected whole blood in K2EDTA tubes following their own protocols. For TCRbeta analysis, collaborators shipped samples as frozen whole blood, isolated PBMCs, or DNA extracted from either of those sample types.

The receptor comes from a woman aged 45 to 65 with COVID-19, enrolled during active disease. The sequenced sample was peripheral blood. The rearrangement joined TRBV29-1 to TRBJ1-1; no D gene can be assigned with confidence. The CDR3 region has the sequence CSVARPNTEAFF. The DNA is TGCAGCGTTGCCAGGCCTAACACTGAAGCTTTCTTT. This CDR3, with the reference TRBV29-1 and TRBJ1-1 proteins standing in past its ends, gives the full variable domain SAVISQKPSRDICQRGTSLTIQCQVDSQVTMMFWYRQQPGQSLTLIATANQGSEATYESGFVIDKFPISRPNLTFSTLTVSNMSPEDSSIYLCSVARPNTEAFFGQGTRLTVV.